These 5 T cell receptor beta chains share one sample of origin, sequenced in a study of blood T cell repertoires in COVID-19. Only in-frame clones appear in the TCRdb table, and some are missing; sequencing was by immunoSEQ multiplex PCR. This table holds approximately 130,000 clones, approximately 77% found once. Sequenced input: peripheral blood. The receptors shown here come from an elderly man with acute or convalescent COVID-19.

This clone has only a few counts. The gene calls are TRBV5-5 and TRBJ1-1; a possible D gene is TRBD1 (5 bases). V was trimmed by 0 bases and J by 10 bases, leaving 16 bases between them. This CDR3 spans 14 amino acids. Germline V gene sequence: CDR1 SGHKS, CDR2 YYEKEE (reference sequence). Here the CDR3 DNA reads TGTGCCAGCAGCTTGGTACAGGCGAGCTACGGAGCTTTCTTT. Translated, it gives CASSLVQASYGAFF.

This clone was observed once. This chain joins TRBV24-1 and TRBJ2-3; 16 positions match TRBD2. CDR1 is KGHDR, CDR2 SFDVKD, per germline. V was clipped by 4 bases and J by 2 bases; unmatched bases: 11. The CDR3 is 20 amino acids. This CDR3 is CATSDPGTSGGAYNTDTQYF. The CDR3 coding sequence is TGTGCCACCAGTGACCCAGGGACTAGCGGGGGGGCATATAACACAGATACGCAGTATTTT.

This chain links TRBV2 with TRBJ1-1, with D tentatively TRBD1 (5 bases). CDR1 is SNHLY, CDR2 FYNNEI, per germline. V lost 7 bases to trimming and J lost 3 bases, with 12 bases between them. The CDR3 is 13 amino acids. The CDR3, as DNA: TGTGCCAGCACCATAGGCAGGGACACTGAAGCTTTCTTT. It is translated as CASTIGRDTEAFF.

The rearrangement joins TRBV19 to TRBJ2-1; TRBD1 matches at 8 bases. The trim removed 6 bases at V and 4 bases at J, leaving 11 bases unmatched. This CDR3 region has 16 residues. Per germline, CDR1 LNHDA and CDR2 SQIVND (reference sequence). CDR3 protein: CASSAGQGARYNEQFF. DNA of the CDR3: TGTGCCAGTAGCGCCGGACAGGGCGCGCGTTACAATGAGCAGTTCTTC.

This chain links TRBV24-1 with TRBJ2-1; D might be TRBD2 (5 bases). Germline V gene data show CDR1 as KGHDR and CDR2 as SFDVKD. This CDR3 is built from 14 residues. V was trimmed by 0 bases and J by 7 bases, leaving 9 bases between them. CDR3 loop: CATSDLKGGNEQFF. The CDR3 bases are TGTGCCACCAGTGATTTGAAGGGCGGGAATGAGCAGTTCTTC.